This TCR beta chain appears in the sequencing data of a study of shared clonotypes between healthy human individuals. Several immunoSEQ plates received, in even portions, the genomic DNA of each subset. Clones were sequenced by immunoSEQ multiplex PCR, and TCRdb holds only the in-frame ones, with some missing. The table includes about 380,000 clones, just over 95% detected once. The clonotype comes from a man aged 25 to 45 in good health. The sample was memory CD8+ T cells sorted from blood. Subset meaning: CD45RO+ cells pooled with CCR7-negative TemRA cells.

Written as DNA, the CDR3 is TGCGCCAGCAGGCCGACAGCCGCGAACACCGGGGAGCTGTTTTTT. Encoded protein: CASRPTAANTGELFF. The chain joins TRBV10-1 to TRBJ2-2, with D perhaps matching TRBD1 (5 bases). This CDR3 region has 15 residues. With 6 bases removed from V and 0 bases from J, the gap between germline ends came to 11 bases. The germline gives CDR1 WNHNN, CDR2 SYGVQD (reference sequence).